This entry lists 13 T cell receptor beta chains sequenced from one sample in a study of blood T cell repertoires in COVID-19. Clones were sequenced by immunoSEQ multiplex PCR, and TCRdb holds only the in-frame ones, with some missing. The sample shows roughly 97,000 clones, 75% to 85% of them seen only once. The specimen was peripheral blood. These receptors were obtained from a man in his fifties or sixties with acute or convalescent COVID-19.

The V call is TRBV4-2, the J call TRBJ2-7; D remains ambiguous. CDR1 is LGHNA and CDR2 is YNFKEQ in the germline V gene. Trimming left V 4 bases short and J 2 bases short, with 9 bases between. CDR3 size: 13 residues. The CDR3: CASSPSFPYEQYF. The CDR3 nucleotides read TGTGCCAGCAGCCCCTCCTTTCCCTACGAGCAGTACTTC.

This CDR3 is CAISEIGGGPTDTQYF. The CDR3 DNA follows: TGTGCCATCAGTGAAATAGGGGGGGGGCCCACAGATACGCAGTATTTT. The chain has TRBV10-3 and TRBJ2-3; D is possibly TRBD2 (7 bases). Germline CDR1 is ENHRY and CDR2 is SYGVKD. The CDR3 sequence is 16 residues long. Trimming removed 3 bases from V and 2 bases from J, with 15 bases in between.

This clone was observed once. The DNA of the CDR3 is TGCGCCAGCAGCTTGCCCGGGACAGGGAACACTGAAGCTTTCTTT. This sequence encodes CASSLPGTGNTEAFF. The V gene is TRBV5-1, the J gene TRBJ1-1, with 8 positions matching TRBD1. The CDR3 consists of 15 residues. The germline CDR1 and CDR2 sequences are SGHRS and YFSETQ. Losses at the gene ends were 1 base for V and 1 base for J; bases not matched to a gene: 3.

The chain recombines TRBV12-5 with TRBJ1-2; the match to TRBD1 covers 10 bases. CDR1 and CDR2 from the germline V gene are LGHNT and FRNRAP. With V trimmed by 2 bases and J by 5 bases, 5 bases remained unmatched. This CDR3 contains 15 residues. CDR3 residues: CASGLLLGQGYGYTF. The CDR3 region has the DNA TGTGCTAGTGGTTTGCTCCTGGGACAGGGGTATGGCTACACCTTC. The variable domain in full, completed from reference TRBV12-5 and TRBJ1-2, reads DARVTQTPRHKVTEMGQEVTMRCQPILGHNTVFWYRQTMMQGLELLAYFRNRAPLDDSGMPKDRFSAEMPDATLATLKIQPSEPRDSAVYFCASGLLLGQGYGYTFGSGTRLTVV.

V gene TRBV5-4 combines with J gene TRBJ2-1; TRBD2 matches at 13 bases. The V and J ends lost 0 bases and 6 bases, in that order; junction bases with no gene match: 6. The CDR3 consists of 17 residues. Per germline, CDR1 SGHNT and CDR2 YYREEE (reference sequence). The CDR3 spells CASSLGQLAGGFNEQFF. CDR3 DNA: TGTGCCAGCAGCTTGGGCCAACTAGCGGGAGGGTTCAATGAGCAGTTCTTC.

This chain joins TRBV29-1 and TRBJ1-1, with TRBD1 matching 9 bases. The CDR3 consists of 12 residues. Germline CDR1 reads SQVTM; CDR2 reads ANQGSEA. After removal of 5 bases from V and 7 bases from J, the junction contained 5 bases not matched to a gene. This chain's CDR3 is CSVPDRGYEAFF. The CDR3 DNA reads as TGCAGCGTTCCAGACAGGGGGTATGAAGCTTTCTTT.

CDR3 amino acids: CASRTTSNYEQYF. DNA of the CDR3: TGTGCCAGCAGGACGACTAGCAACTACGAGCAGTACTTC. The rearrangement links TRBV27 to TRBJ2-7; 7 nucleotides line up with TRBD2. This CDR3 spans 13 amino acids. Germline V gene sequence: CDR1 MNHEY, CDR2 SMNVEV (reference sequence). V shed 6 bases, J shed 3 bases, and the junction held 5 bases outside the gene matches.

The chain employs TRBV28 and TRBJ1-3; D gene ambiguous. Germline CDR1 and CDR2: MDHEN and SYDVKM. The V gene lost 5 bases and the J gene lost 2 bases, with 16 bases spanning the gap. CDR3 length: 16 residues. CDR3 region: CASSGPLAGPGNTIYF. The DNA for the CDR3 is TGTGCCAGCAGTGGCCCCTTGGCAGGCCCTGGAAACACCATATATTTT.

The chain recombines TRBV20-1 with TRBJ2-3; 7 nucleotides agree with TRBD2. V shed 3 bases and J 1 base; nucleotides not matched to a gene: 7. Per the germline V gene, CDR1 is DFQATT and CDR2 is SNEGSKA (reference sequence). This CDR3 region has 15 residues. CDR3 sequence: CSASGGEGGTDTQYF. CDR3 sequence (DNA): TGCAGTGCTAGTGGGGGGGAGGGAGGCACAGATACGCAGTATTTT.

The chain uses TRBV4-2 and TRBJ2-1; D possibly corresponds to TRBD2 (6 bases). Trimming left V 3 bases short and J 0 bases short, with 9 bases between. CDR1 and CDR2 from the germline V gene are LGHNA and YNFKEQ. The CDR3 runs 15 residues. The DNA for the CDR3 is TGTGCCAGCAGCCAGGACTATAGCTCCTACAATGAGCAGTTCTTC. It specifies CASSQDYSSYNEQFF.

V is TRBV25-1 and J is TRBJ1-6; 8 positions agree with TRBD1. This CDR3 has 16 residues. Losses at the gene ends were 2 bases for V and 8 bases for J; bases not matched to a gene: 8. The germline CDR1 and CDR2 sequences are MGHDK and SYGVNS. CDR3 sequence: CASSEQGAKFHSPLHF. CDR3 in DNA: TGTGCCAGCAGTGAACAGGGGGCCAAATTTCATTCACCCCTCCACTTT.

This chain joins TRBV7-2 and TRBJ2-7; D possibly corresponds to TRBD1 (5 bases). V was clipped by 5 bases and J by 1 base, with 12 bases between them. The CDR3 is 14 amino acids. In germline, CDR1 is SGHTA, CDR2 FQGNSA. CDR3 bases: TGTGCCAGCAGCCTCAGGACACGTTCCTACGAGCAGTACTTC. Amino acids: CASSLRTRSYEQYF.

The chain recombines TRBV18 with TRBJ2-5; TRBD2 matches at 11 bases. There are 15 residues in the CDR3. Germline loops: CDR1 KGHSH, CDR2 LQKENI. V lost 6 bases and J lost 2; bases outside the gene matches: 5. As DNA, the CDR3 is TGTGCCAGCTCGCTACTAGCGGGAGTTCAAGAGACCCAGTACTTC. This sequence encodes CASSLLAGVQETQYF. The variable domain in full, completed from reference TRBV18 and TRBJ2-5, reads NAGVMQNPRHLVRRRGQEARLRCSPMKGHSHVYWYRQLPEEGLKFMVYLQKENIIDESGMPKERFSAEFPKEGPSILRIQQVVRGDSAAYFCASSLLAGVQETQYFGPGTRLLVL.